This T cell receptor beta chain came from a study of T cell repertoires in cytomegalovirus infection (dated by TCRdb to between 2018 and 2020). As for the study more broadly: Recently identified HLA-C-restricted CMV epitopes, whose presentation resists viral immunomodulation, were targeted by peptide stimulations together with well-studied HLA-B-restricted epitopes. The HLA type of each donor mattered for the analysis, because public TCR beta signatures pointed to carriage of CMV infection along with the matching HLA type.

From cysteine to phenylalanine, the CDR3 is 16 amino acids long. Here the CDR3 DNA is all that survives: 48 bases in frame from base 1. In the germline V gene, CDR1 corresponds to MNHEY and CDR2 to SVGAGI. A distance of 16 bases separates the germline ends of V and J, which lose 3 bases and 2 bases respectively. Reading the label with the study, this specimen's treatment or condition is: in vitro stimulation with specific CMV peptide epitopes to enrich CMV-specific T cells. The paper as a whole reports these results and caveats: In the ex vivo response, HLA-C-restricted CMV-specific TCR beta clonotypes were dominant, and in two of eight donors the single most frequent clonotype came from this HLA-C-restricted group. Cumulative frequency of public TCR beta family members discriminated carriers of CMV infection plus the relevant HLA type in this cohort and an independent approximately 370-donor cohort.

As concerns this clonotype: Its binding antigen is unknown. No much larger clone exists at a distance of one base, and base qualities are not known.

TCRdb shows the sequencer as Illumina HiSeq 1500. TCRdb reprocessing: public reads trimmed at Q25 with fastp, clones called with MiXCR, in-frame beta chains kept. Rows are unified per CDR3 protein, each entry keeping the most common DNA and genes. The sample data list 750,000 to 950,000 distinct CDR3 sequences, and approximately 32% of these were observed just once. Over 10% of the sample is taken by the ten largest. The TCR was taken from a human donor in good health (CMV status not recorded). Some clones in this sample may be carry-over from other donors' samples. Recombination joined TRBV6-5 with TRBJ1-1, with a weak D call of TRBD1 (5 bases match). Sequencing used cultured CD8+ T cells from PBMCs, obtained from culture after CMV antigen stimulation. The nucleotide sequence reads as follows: TGTGCCAGCAGTTATGGGAAAACTAGGGGCAACACTGAAGCTTTCTTT. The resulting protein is CASSYGKTRGNTEAFF.